This T cell receptor (beta chain) was recorded in a study of blood T cell repertoires in COVID-19. Whole-study context: Sources were T cells, B-cell-depleted T cells, or PBMCs; the material itself was cDNA or gDNA.

This table comes from immunoSEQ multiplex PCR, and its TCRdb copy is limited to in-frame clones, with some not included. This table holds approximately 150,000 clones, about 90% found once. The CDR3 is 15 amino acids. With V trimmed by 4 bases and J by 1 base, 3 bases remained unmatched. Germline CDR1 reads LGHNA; CDR2 reads YSLEER. Sequencing was performed on peripheral blood. This clonotype was obtained from a woman in her seventies with acute or convalescent COVID-19. This chain links TRBV4-3 with TRBJ2-1; 8 nucleotides match TRBD2. The CDR3 DNA follows: TGCGCCAGCAGCCGATTAGCGGGGTCCTACAATGAGCAGTTCTTC. Its protein is CASSRLAGSYNEQFF.